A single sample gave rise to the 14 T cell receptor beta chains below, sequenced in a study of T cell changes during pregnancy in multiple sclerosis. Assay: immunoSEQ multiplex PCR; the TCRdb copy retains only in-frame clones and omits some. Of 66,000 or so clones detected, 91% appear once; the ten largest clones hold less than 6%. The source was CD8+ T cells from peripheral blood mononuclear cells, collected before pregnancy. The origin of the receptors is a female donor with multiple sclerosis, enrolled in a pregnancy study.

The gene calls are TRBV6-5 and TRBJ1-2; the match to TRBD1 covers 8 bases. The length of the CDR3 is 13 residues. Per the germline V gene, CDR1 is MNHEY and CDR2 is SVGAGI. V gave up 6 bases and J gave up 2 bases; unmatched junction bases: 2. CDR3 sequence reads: CASSDRGNYGYTF. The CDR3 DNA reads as TGTGCCAGCAGCGACAGGGGAAACTATGGCTACACCTTC.

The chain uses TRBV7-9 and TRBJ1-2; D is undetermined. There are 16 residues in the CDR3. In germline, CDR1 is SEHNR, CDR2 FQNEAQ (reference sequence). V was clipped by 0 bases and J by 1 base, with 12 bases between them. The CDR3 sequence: CASSLALEPGNYGYTF. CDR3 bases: TGTGCCAGCAGCTTAGCACTGGAGCCCGGTAACTATGGCTACACCTTC.

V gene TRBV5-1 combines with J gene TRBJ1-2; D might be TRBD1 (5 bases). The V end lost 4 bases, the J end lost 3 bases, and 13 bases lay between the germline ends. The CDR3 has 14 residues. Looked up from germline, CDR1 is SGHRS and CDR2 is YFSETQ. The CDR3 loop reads CASSNHPGDYGYTF. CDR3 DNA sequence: TGCGCCAGCAGCAACCACCCGGGGGACTATGGCTACACCTTC.

CDR3 DNA: TGTGCCACCGGGACACTAAACACTGAAGCTTTCTTT. Translation: CATGTLNTEAFF. The rearrangement joins TRBV6-1 to TRBJ1-1, with D possibly being TRBD1 (6 bases). CDR3 length equals 12 residues. CDR1 and CDR2 from the germline V gene are MNHNS and SASEGT. V was cut by 10 bases and J by 2 bases, with 11 bases left in between.

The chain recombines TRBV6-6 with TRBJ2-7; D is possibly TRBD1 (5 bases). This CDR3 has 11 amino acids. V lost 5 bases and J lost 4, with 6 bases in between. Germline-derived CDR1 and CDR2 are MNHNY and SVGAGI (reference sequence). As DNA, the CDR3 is TGTGCCAGCAGTGCAGGGTACGAGCAGTACTTC. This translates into CASSAGYEQYF.

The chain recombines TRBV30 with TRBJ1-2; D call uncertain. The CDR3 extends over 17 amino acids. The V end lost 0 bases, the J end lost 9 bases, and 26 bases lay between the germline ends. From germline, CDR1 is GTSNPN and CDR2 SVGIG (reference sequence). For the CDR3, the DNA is TGTGCCTGGAGTGTACCCTCCCTTACAGCGGCGACTGCGAGCTACACCTTC. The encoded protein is CAWSVPSLTAATASYTF.

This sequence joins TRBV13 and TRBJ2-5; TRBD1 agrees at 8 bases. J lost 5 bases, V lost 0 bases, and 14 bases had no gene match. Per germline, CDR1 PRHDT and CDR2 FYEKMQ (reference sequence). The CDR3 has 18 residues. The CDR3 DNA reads TGTGCCAGCAGCTTAGGACGGACCGGACAGGGAAGGGAGGAGACCCAGTACTTC. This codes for CASSLGRTGQGREETQYF.

DNA for the CDR3: TGTGCCAGCAGCGTATCTGGGGGCCAACGAGAGACCCAGTACTTC. Translation gives CASSVSGGQRETQYF. The chain joins TRBV9 to TRBJ2-5; a weak D match, TRBD1 (6 bases). Germline V CDR1 and CDR2: SGDLS, YYNGEE. V lost 1 base to trimming and J lost 4 bases, with 14 bases between them. CDR3 length equals 15 residues.

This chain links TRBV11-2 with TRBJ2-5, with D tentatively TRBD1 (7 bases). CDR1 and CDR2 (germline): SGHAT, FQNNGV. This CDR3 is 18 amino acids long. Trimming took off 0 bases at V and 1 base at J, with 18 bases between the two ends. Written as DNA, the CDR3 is TGTGCCAGCAGCTTAGAGGAGGGGGCAGGACCTCTCCAAGAGACCCAGTACTTC. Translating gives CASSLEEGAGPLQETQYF.

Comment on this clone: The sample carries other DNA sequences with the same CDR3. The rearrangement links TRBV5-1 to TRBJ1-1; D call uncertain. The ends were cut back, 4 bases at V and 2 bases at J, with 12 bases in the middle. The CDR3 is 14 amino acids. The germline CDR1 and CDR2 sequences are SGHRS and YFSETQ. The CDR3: CASSLPTGNTEAFF. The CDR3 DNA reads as TGCGCCAGCAGCCTACCGACTGGCAACACTGAAGCTTTCTTT. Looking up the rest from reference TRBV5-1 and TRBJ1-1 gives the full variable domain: KAGVTQTPRYLIKTRGQQVTLSCSPISGHRSVSWYQQTPGQGLQFLFEYFSETQRNKGNFPGRFSGRQFSNSRSEMNVSTLELGDSALYLCASSLPTGNTEAFFGQGTRLTVV.

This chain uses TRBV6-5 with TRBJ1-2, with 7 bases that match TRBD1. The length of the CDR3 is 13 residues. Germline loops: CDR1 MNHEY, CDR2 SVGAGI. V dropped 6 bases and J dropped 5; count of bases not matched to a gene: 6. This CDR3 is CASSPDRVYGYTF. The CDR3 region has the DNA TGTGCCAGCAGCCCCGACAGGGTTTATGGCTACACCTTC.

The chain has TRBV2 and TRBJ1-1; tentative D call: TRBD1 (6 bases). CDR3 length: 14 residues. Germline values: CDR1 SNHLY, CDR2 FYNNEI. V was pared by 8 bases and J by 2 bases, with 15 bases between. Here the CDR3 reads CASGGGASNTEAFF. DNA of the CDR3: TGTGCCAGCGGCGGGGGGGCGTCAAACACTGAAGCTTTCTTT.

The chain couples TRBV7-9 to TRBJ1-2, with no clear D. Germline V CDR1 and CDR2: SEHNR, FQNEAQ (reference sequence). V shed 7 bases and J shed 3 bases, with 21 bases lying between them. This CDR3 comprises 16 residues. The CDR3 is CASTLSGHELYYGYTF. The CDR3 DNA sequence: TGTGCCAGCACCTTGAGCGGGCACGAACTATACTATGGCTACACCTTC. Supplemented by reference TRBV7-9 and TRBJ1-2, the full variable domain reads DTGVSQNPRHKITKRGQNVTFRCDPISEHNRLYWYRQTLGQGPEFLTYFQNEAQLEKSRLLSDRFSAERPKGSFSTLEIQRTEQGDSAMYLCASTLSGHELYYGYTFGSGTRLTVV.

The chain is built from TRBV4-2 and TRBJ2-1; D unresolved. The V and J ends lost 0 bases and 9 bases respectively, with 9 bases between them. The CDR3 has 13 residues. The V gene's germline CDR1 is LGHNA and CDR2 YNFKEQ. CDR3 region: CASSQDRQREQFF. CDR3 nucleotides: TGTGCCAGCAGCCAAGATCGGCAGCGTGAGCAGTTCTTC.